This TCR beta chain emerged from a study of T cell responses to AZD1222 COVID-19 vaccine. Study at large: Second doses at about 4 or about 12 weeks were pooled.

With regard to this clone: What it binds is unknown.

Study-level results: The study reported that nearly half of spike-specific TCRs target unmutated variant regions. At 160-218 and 743-854, vaccine-associated CD4 TCRs were dominant, and they spanned spike.

Profiling relied on immunoSEQ multiplex PCR, and the TCRdb table lists in-frame clones only, not all of them. This sample carries about 49,000 clones, 70% to 80% of them seen once, and the ten largest clones take around 7%. This CDR3 is built from 15 residues. The V gene end was trimmed by 4 bases and the J gene end by 4 bases; junction bases not matched to a gene: 6. Germline values: CDR1 SGHTA, CDR2 FQGNSA. Specimen: peripheral blood, collected on day 0 of AZD1222 vaccination. This clonotype was obtained from an adult in good health. The chain is built from TRBV7-2 and TRBJ2-2; the match to TRBD1 covers 7 bases. CDR3 DNA: TGTGCCAGCAGCTACACAGGGGCGAGCACCGGGGAGCTGTTTTTT. Translation: CASSYTGASTGELFF.